The 18 T cell receptor beta chains presented below share a single source sample, sequenced in a study of PD-L1 blockade in urothelial cancer. Generated by immunoSEQ multiplex PCR, the TCRdb table keeps only in-frame clones and is missing some. The sample lists fewer than 50,000 clones, about 89% occurring once. Specified time point: peripheral blood 6 weeks after treatment start. The sequenced sample was PBMCs, obtained around atezolizumab (anti-PD-L1) treatment. These receptors came from a man aged 65-85 years with urothelial cancer.

The V and J genes are TRBV14 and TRBJ1-2; D is perhaps TRBD1 (5 bases). V lost 4 bases and J 2 bases, leaving 17 bases between the germline ends. CDR3 length: 16 amino acids. CDR1 is SGHDN and CDR2 is FVKESK in the germline V gene. The CDR3 sequence is CASSPTTTVSNYGYTF. Here the CDR3 DNA reads TGTGCCAGCAGCCCGACGACGACAGTGTCAAACTATGGCTACACCTTC.

The chain combines TRBV19 with TRBJ2-7; 12 bases are a match to TRBD2. The germline V gene has CDR1 LNHDA and CDR2 SQIVND (reference sequence). This CDR3 is built from 16 residues. V was clipped by 5 bases and J by 1 base; unmatched bases: 6. CDR3 region: CASSVGTSGRSYEQYF. The CDR3 bases are TGTGCCAGTAGTGTCGGGACTAGCGGGCGATCCTACGAGCAGTACTTC.

V usage is TRBV7-6 and J usage is TRBJ2-1; a possible D gene is TRBD2 (5 bases). Germline V gene sequence: CDR1 SGHVS, CDR2 FNYEAQ. CDR3 length: 14 amino acids. Deletions cut 5 bases from V and 3 bases from J, with 11 bases between. The CDR3 DNA follows: TGTGCCAGCAGCCTCGGGGAGTACTACAATGAGCAGTTCTTC. Protein product: CASSLGEYYNEQFF.

The V call is TRBV9, the J call TRBJ2-1, with a tentative D call TRBD2 (6 bases). The CDR3 length is 16 residues. From germline, CDR1 is SGDLS and CDR2 YYNGEE. V gave up 4 bases and J gave up 1 base, with 15 bases separating them. The DNA of the CDR3 is TGTGCCAGCAGCCGGGAGAGGGTGACTTCCTACAATGAGCAGTTCTTC. It translates to CASSRERVTSYNEQFF.

V is TRBV27 and J is TRBJ2-1; weak D call: TRBD1 (6 bases). CDR3 size: 14 residues. V was shortened by 5 bases and J by 5 bases, with 13 bases between the two germline ends. CDR1 MNHEY and CDR2 SMNVEV come from the germline V gene (reference sequence). DNA for the CDR3: TGTGCCAGCAGTCCAGGACAGCACAACAATGAGCAGTTCTTC. Translated, it gives CASSPGQHNNEQFF.

V is TRBV2 and J is TRBJ2-7, with 13 bases aligning to TRBD2. Germline CDR1 is SNHLY and CDR2 is FYNNEI. The CDR3 length is 15 residues. With 6 bases clipped from V and 2 bases from J, the junction kept 4 bases outside the gene matches. The CDR3, as DNA: TGTGCCAGCAGCCTGGGACTAGCGGGGACCTACGAGCAGTACTTC. Its protein product is CASSLGLAGTYEQYF.

There are a few counts of this clone. Here the CDR3 reads CASSRADYAYEQYF. CDR3 coding DNA: TGTGCCAGCAGCCGAGCGGACTACGCATACGAGCAGTACTTC. J is TRBJ2-7 and V is TRBV6-5; D perhaps matches TRBD2 (6 bases). Germline CDR1 MNHEY, CDR2 SVGAGI. This CDR3 is built from 14 residues. Trimming pared 6 bases from V and 4 bases from J, leaving 16 bases between.

The V gene is TRBV18, the J gene TRBJ2-1; 9 bases map to TRBD2. After removal of 5 bases from V and 6 bases from J, the junction contained 8 bases not matched to a gene. Looked up from germline, CDR1 is KGHSH and CDR2 is LQKENI. CDR3 length equals 15 residues. CDR3 loop: CASSFASGKTNEQFF. The CDR3 nucleotides read TGTGCCAGCTCATTCGCTAGCGGGAAGACCAATGAGCAGTTCTTC.

Only one count was recorded for this clone. CDR3 in amino acids: CASSLRVTGGVRNEQFF. CDR3 bases: TGTGCCAGCAGTTTAAGGGTAACAGGGGGAGTGAGGAATGAGCAGTTCTTC. V gene TRBV27 combines with J gene TRBJ2-1; TRBD1 matches 8 bases. V lost 2 bases and J lost 7; bases outside the gene matches: 13. The CDR3 contains 17 residues. Germline assignment: CDR1 MNHEY and CDR2 SMNVEV (reference sequence).

The chain couples TRBV5-1 to TRBJ2-3; TRBD2 aligns across 7 bases. CDR1 and CDR2 (germline): SGHRS, YFSETQ. CDR3 size: 14 residues. After removal of 5 bases from V and 0 bases from J, the junction contained 3 bases not matched to a gene. CDR3 nucleotides: TGCGCCAGCAGAGCGGGGCAAAGCACAGATACGCAGTATTTT. Protein sequence: CASRAGQSTDTQYF.

The V gene is TRBV7-6, the J gene TRBJ2-2; 8 bases line up with TRBD2. Trimming at V came to 2 bases and at J to 6 bases, leaving 11 bases not matched to a gene. CDR1 is SGHVS, CDR2 FNYEAQ, per germline. This CDR3 has 17 amino acids. The chain's CDR3 is CASSLLGGGPVAGELFF. The CDR3 DNA follows: TGTGCCAGCAGCTTACTCGGGGGGGGCCCGGTCGCCGGGGAGCTGTTTTTT.

The chain carries TRBV2 and TRBJ1-4, with D maybe TRBD1 (6 bases). This CDR3 comprises 15 residues. CDR1 and CDR2 from the germline V gene are SNHLY and FYNNEI. With 6 bases removed from V and 7 bases from J, the gap between germline ends came to 18 bases. CDR3 region: CASRTVRGGIEKLFF. As DNA, the CDR3 is TGTGCCAGCAGGACCGTCAGGGGAGGGATTGAAAAACTGTTTTTT.

The chain uses TRBV5-1 and TRBJ2-3; 9 bases align to TRBD1. With 4 bases clipped from V and 5 bases from J, the junction kept 11 bases outside the gene matches. The CDR3 totals 16 residues. The germline V gene encodes CDR1 SGHRS and CDR2 YFSETQ. This CDR3 is CASSDPTGGSLDTQYF. The CDR3 DNA is TGCGCCAGCAGCGACCCGACAGGGGGATCTCTAGATACGCAGTATTTT.

V usage is TRBV7-3 and J usage is TRBJ2-1; 8 nucleotides agree with TRBD1. Per the germline V gene, CDR1 is SGHTA and CDR2 is FQGTGA. This CDR3 comprises 16 residues. J was trimmed by 7 bases and V by 2 bases; bases with no gene match: 10. The CDR3 sequence: CASSLGQGAKGNEQFF. The CDR3 DNA sequence: TGTGCCAGCAGCTTAGGCCAGGGGGCAAAGGGAAATGAGCAGTTCTTC.

This chain uses TRBV2 with TRBJ1-5; 10 bases line up with TRBD1. The CDR3 runs 13 residues. The V segment lost 7 bases and the J segment 7 bases; nucleotides outside the gene matches: 4. Germline V gene lookup returns CDR1 SNHLY and CDR2 FYNNEI. CDR3 nucleotides: TGTGCCAGCACCCGGGACAGGGGACAGCCCCAGCATTTT. Protein sequence: CASTRDRGQPQHF.

The rearrangement uses TRBV6-4 and TRBJ1-2; 8 bases agree with TRBD1. Trimming at V came to 3 bases and at J to 6 bases, leaving 6 bases not matched to a gene. Germline CDR1 and CDR2: MRHNA and SNTAGT. This CDR3 region has 14 residues. CDR3 nucleotide sequence: TGTGCCAGCAGTGAGGGGACAGGCCTAGATGGCTACACCTTC. Translated, it gives CASSEGTGLDGYTF.

This rearrangement joins TRBV7-3 to TRBJ2-7, with 7 bases lining up with TRBD2. The V gene end was trimmed by 1 base and the J gene end by 5 bases; junction bases not matched to a gene: 5. Germline values: CDR1 SGHTA, CDR2 FQGTGA. The CDR3 sequence is 14 residues long. The CDR3 sequence: CASSLIGGSNEQYF. The CDR3, as DNA: TGTGCCAGCAGCTTAATTGGCGGGAGCAACGAGCAGTACTTC.

This rearrangement joins TRBV5-1 to TRBJ2-7, with a tentative D call TRBD1 (6 bases). Germline values: CDR1 SGHRS, CDR2 YFSETQ. This CDR3 has 15 residues. V lost 6 bases and J lost 2, with 18 bases in between. CDR3 DNA: TGCGCCAGCACCTCAACCGGACAGCTTCCCTACGAGCAGTACTTC. It codes for CASTSTGQLPYEQYF.